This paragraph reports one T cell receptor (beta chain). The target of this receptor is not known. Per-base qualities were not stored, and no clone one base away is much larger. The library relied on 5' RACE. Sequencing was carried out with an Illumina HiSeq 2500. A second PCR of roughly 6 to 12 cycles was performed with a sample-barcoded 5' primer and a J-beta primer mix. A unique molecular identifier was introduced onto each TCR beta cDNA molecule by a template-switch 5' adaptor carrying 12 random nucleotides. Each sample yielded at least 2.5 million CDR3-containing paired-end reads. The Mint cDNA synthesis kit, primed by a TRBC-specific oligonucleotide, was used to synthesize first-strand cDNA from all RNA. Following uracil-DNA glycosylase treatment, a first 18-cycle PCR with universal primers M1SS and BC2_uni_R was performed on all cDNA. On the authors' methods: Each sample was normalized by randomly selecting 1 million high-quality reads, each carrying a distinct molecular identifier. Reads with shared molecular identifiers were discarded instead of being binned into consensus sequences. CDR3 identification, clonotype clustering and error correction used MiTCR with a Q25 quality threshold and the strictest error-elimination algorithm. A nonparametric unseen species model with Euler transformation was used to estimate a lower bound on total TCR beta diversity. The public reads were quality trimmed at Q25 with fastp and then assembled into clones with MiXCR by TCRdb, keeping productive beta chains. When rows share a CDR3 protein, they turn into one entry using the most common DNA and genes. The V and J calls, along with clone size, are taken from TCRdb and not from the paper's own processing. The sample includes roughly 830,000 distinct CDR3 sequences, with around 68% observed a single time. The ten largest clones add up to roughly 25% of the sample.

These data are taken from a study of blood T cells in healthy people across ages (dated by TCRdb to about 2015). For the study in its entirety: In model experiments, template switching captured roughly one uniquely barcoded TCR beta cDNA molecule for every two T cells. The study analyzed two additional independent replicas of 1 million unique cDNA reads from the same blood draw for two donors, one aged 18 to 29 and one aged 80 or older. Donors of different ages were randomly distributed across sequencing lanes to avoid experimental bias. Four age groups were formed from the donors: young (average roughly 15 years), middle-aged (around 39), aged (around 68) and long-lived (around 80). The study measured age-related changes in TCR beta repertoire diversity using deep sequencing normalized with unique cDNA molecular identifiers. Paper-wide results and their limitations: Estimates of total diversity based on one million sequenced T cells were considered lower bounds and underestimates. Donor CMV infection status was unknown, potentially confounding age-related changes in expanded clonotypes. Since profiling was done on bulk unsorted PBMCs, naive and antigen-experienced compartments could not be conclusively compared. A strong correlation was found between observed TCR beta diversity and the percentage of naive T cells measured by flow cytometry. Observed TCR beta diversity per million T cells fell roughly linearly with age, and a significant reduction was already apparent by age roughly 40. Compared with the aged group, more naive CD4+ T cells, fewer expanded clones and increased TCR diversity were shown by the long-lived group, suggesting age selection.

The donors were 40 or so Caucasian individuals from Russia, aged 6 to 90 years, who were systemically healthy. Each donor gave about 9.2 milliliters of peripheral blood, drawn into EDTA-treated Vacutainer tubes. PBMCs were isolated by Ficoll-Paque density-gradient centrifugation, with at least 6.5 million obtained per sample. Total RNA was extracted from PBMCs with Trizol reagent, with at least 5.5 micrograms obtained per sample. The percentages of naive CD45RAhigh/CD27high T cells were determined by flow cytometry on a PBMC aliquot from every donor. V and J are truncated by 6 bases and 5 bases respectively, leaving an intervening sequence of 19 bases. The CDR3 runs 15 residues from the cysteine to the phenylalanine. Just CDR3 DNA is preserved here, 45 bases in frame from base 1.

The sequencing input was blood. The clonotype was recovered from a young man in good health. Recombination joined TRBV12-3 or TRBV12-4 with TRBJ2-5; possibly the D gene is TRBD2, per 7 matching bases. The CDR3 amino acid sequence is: CASSPGRGGLETQYF. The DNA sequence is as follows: TGTGCCAGCAGCCCAGGGAGGGGGGGCTTGGAGACCCAGTACTTC.